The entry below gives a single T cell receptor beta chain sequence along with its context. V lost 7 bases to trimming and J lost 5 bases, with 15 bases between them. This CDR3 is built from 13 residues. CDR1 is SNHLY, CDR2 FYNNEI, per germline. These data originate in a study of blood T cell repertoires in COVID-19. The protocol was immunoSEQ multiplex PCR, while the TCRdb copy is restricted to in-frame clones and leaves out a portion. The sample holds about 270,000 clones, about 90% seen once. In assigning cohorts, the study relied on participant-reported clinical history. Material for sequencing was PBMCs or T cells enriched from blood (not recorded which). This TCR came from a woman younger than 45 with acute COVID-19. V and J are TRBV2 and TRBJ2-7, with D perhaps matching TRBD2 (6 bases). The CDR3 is CASTRGRKNEQYF. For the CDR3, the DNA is TGTGCCAGCACTCGGGGGAGGAAAAACGAGCAGTACTTC.